The next 15 T cell receptor beta chains were all read from a single sample in a study of blood T cell repertoires in COVID-19. The assay was immunoSEQ multiplex PCR, and TCRdb's table has in-frame clones only and misses some. The sample contains roughly 200,000 clones, around 80% of which appear only once. Material: peripheral blood. The receptors here all came from a woman older than 75 with COVID-19, enrolled during active disease.

The chain combines TRBV20-1 with TRBJ1-1; TRBD1 might be the D (6 bases). From germline, CDR1 is DFQATT and CDR2 SNEGSKA (reference sequence). There are 15 residues in the CDR3. Trimming removed 3 bases from V and 5 bases from J, with 19 bases in between. DNA for the CDR3: TGCAGTGCTAGTCCCGTCGGAGGGAGGGGGACTGAAGCTTTCTTT. Translating it yields CSASPVGGRGTEAFF.

V and J are TRBV5-6 and TRBJ1-1; D might be TRBD1 (6 bases). From germline, CDR1 is SGHDT and CDR2 YYEEEE. This CDR3 region has 13 residues. Trimming shortened V by 7 bases and J by 0 bases, and 10 bases separated the two germline ends. As DNA, the CDR3 is TGTGCCAGCGAAACAGGGATGAACACTGAAGCTTTCTTT. It yields the protein CASETGMNTEAFF. The full variable domain, in which reference TRBV5-6 and TRBJ1-1 provide the parts outside the CDR3, is DAGVTQSPTHLIKTRGQQVTLRCSPKSGHDTVSWYQQALGQGPQFIFQYYEEEERQRGNFPDRFSGHQFPNYSSELNVNALLLGDSALYLCASETGMNTEAFFGQGTRLTVV.

This clone turned up a few times. The chain has TRBV3-1 (or the pseudogene TRBV3-2) and TRBJ1-2; D unclear. The CDR3 covers 13 residues. Germline CDR1 LGHDT, CDR2 YNNKEL (reference sequence). Trimming shortened V by 4 bases and J by 4 bases, and 10 bases separated the two germline ends. The CDR3 DNA sequence: TGTGCCAGCAGCCTAGAACAGTCCTATGGCTACACCTTC. Translation gives CASSLEQSYGYTF.

The count of this clone is one. This chain joins TRBV4-2 and TRBJ2-1; 8 bases line up with TRBD2. This CDR3 is 15 amino acids long. In germline, CDR1 is LGHNA, CDR2 YNFKEQ. The ends lost 3 bases at V and 8 bases at J; junction bases unmatched: 9. CDR3 DNA sequence: TGTGCCAGCAGCCAGGAACGGGGGGGGCCATATGAGCAGTTCTTC. Protein: CASSQERGGPYEQFF.

The rearrangement uses TRBV18 and TRBJ1-2; 10 positions match TRBD1. The CDR3 covers 14 residues. The germline V gene encodes CDR1 KGHSH and CDR2 LQKENI. Losses at the gene ends were 3 bases for V and 7 bases for J; bases not matched to a gene: 5. CDR3 sequence: CASSPTRQGAGYTF. CDR3 nucleotide sequence: TGTGCCAGCTCACCCACTCGACAGGGGGCTGGCTACACCTTC. The variable domain in full, with the rest retrieved from reference TRBV18 and TRBJ1-2, is NAGVMQNPRHLVRRRGQEARLRCSPMKGHSHVYWYRQLPEEGLKFMVYLQKENIIDESGMPKERFSAEFPKEGPSILRIQQVVRGDSAAYFCASSPTRQGAGYTFGSGTRLTVV.

The chain has TRBV3-1 (or the pseudogene TRBV3-2) and TRBJ2-1, with 8 bases fitting TRBD2. The CDR3 has 15 amino acids. With V trimmed by 0 bases and J by 4 bases, 2 bases remained unmatched. CDR1 is LGHDT, CDR2 YNNKEL, per germline (reference sequence). The CDR3 DNA reads TGTGCCAGCAGCCAAGAAGCGGGGGCGTACAATGAGCAGTTCTTC. This translates into CASSQEAGAYNEQFF.

V usage is TRBV19 and J usage is TRBJ1-3; TRBD1 matches at 7 bases. The CDR3 sequence is 15 residues long. Germline V gene sequence: CDR1 LNHDA, CDR2 SQIVND (reference sequence). Unmatched junction bases numbered 7, after V lost 7 bases and J lost 1 base. DNA of the CDR3: TGTGCCAGTAACAGGGGACAAGAATCTGGAAACACCATATATTTT. Translated, it gives CASNRGQESGNTIYF. Full variable domain (outside the CDR3, taken from reference TRBV19 and TRBJ1-3): DGGITQSPKYLFRKEGQNVTLSCEQNLNHDAMYWYRQDPGQGLRLIYYSQIVNDFQKGDIAEGYSVSREKKESFPLTVTSAQKNPTAFYLCASNRGQESGNTIYFGEGSWLTVV.

This clone was counted between two and nine times. The chain is built from TRBV5-1 and TRBJ1-1; 12 bases agree with TRBD1. V was pared by 1 base and J by 0 bases, with 7 bases of the junction left unmatched. The CDR3 length is 18 residues. CDR1 is SGHRS and CDR2 is YFSETQ in the germline V gene. CDR3 amino acids: CASSLIPGQGALNTEAFF. The DNA of the CDR3 is TGCGCCAGCAGCTTGATACCGGGACAGGGGGCTTTGAACACTGAAGCTTTCTTT. The full variable domain, in which reference TRBV5-1 and TRBJ1-1 provide the parts outside the CDR3, is KAGVTQTPRYLIKTRGQQVTLSCSPISGHRSVSWYQQTPGQGLQFLFEYFSETQRNKGNFPGRFSGRQFSNSRSEMNVSTLELGDSALYLCASSLIPGQGALNTEAFFGQGTRLTVV.

This clone appeared a single time. The chain couples TRBV3-1 (or the pseudogene TRBV3-2) to TRBJ1-3, with 10 bases lining up with TRBD1. Germline V lookup: CDR1 LGHDT, CDR2 YNNKEL (reference sequence). The CDR3 runs 18 residues. V dropped 4 bases and J dropped 4; count of bases not matched to a gene: 13. Here the CDR3 reads CASSPGYGTGEAGNTIYF. The DNA for the CDR3 is TGTGCCAGCAGCCCTGGATATGGGACAGGGGAAGCGGGAAACACCATATATTTT.

The V and J genes are TRBV5-1 and TRBJ2-3; 9 bases line up with TRBD1. This CDR3 has 16 amino acids. Germline CDR1 and CDR2: SGHRS and YFSETQ. The V gene end was trimmed by 0 bases and the J gene end by 2 bases; junction bases not matched to a gene: 4. Here the CDR3 DNA reads TGCGCCAGCAGCTTGGGGGGACAGGGTATCACAGATACGCAGTATTTT. It codes for CASSLGGQGITDTQYF.

V usage is TRBV19 and J usage is TRBJ2-3, with D maybe TRBD2 (6 bases). Germline V gene lookup returns CDR1 LNHDA and CDR2 SQIVND (reference sequence). V lost 7 bases, J lost 6 bases, and 14 bases lay in between. CDR3 length: 13 residues. This CDR3 is CASNLLAGDTQYF. DNA of the CDR3: TGTGCCAGTAATTTACTAGCTGGGGATACGCAGTATTTT.

The chain is built from TRBV3-1 (or the pseudogene TRBV3-2) and TRBJ1-2, with 9 bases identical to TRBD1. Looked up from germline, CDR1 is LGHDT and CDR2 is YNNKEL (reference sequence). The CDR3 spans 15 residues. V shed 1 base and J 5 bases; nucleotides not matched to a gene: 5. Here the CDR3 reads CASSQVGQGSYGYTF. CDR3 sequence (DNA): TGTGCCAGCAGCCAAGTGGGACAGGGATCTTATGGCTACACCTTC.

CDR3 loop: CASSGRGTANTEAFF. The CDR3 DNA reads as TGCGCCAGCAGTGGTCGTGGGACAGCCAACACTGAAGCTTTCTTT. The chain links TRBV5-1 to TRBJ1-1, with 7 bases identical to TRBD1. J was trimmed by 2 bases and V by 5 bases; bases with no gene match: 9. The CDR3 runs to 15 residues. The germline gives CDR1 SGHRS, CDR2 YFSETQ.

The rearrangement uses TRBV6-4 and TRBJ2-7; 9 nucleotides line up with TRBD1. Germline CDR1 MRHNA, CDR2 SNTAGT. The ends lost 7 bases at V and 3 bases at J; junction bases unmatched: 10. This CDR3 is built from 15 residues. The CDR3 DNA reads TGTGCCAGCACCGTCTCTAGGGACAGGGTCTACGAGCAGTACTTC. Translating it yields CASTVSRDRVYEQYF.

The V call is TRBV4-2, the J call TRBJ1-3, with TRBD1 matching 7 bases. Germline CDR1 reads LGHNA; CDR2 reads YNFKEQ. The CDR3 has 17 amino acids. With 3 bases clipped from V and 0 bases from J, the junction kept 8 bases outside the gene matches. CDR3 in amino acids: CASSQETTGVSGNTIYF. The CDR3 nucleotides read TGTGCCAGCAGCCAGGAAACAACAGGGGTCTCTGGAAACACCATATATTTT.